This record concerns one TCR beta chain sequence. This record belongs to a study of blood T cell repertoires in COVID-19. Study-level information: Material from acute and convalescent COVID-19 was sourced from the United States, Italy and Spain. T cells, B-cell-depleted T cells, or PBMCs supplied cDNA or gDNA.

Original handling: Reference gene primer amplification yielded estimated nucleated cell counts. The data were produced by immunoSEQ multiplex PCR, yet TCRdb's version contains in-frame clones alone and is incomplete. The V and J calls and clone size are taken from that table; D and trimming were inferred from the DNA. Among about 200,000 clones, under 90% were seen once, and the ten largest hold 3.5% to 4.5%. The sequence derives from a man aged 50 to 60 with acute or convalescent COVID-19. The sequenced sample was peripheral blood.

CDR3 sequence: CASSPKLGQNISYEQYF. In nucleotides, the CDR3 is TGTGCCAGCTCACCAAAACTTGGACAGAATATCTCCTACGAGCAGTACTTC. V and J are TRBV18 and TRBJ2-7; the D gene is possibly TRBD1 (6 bases). Germline loops: CDR1 KGHSH, CDR2 LQKENI. CDR3 length: 17 amino acids. V dropped 2 bases and J dropped 0 bases, with 17 bases sitting between them.